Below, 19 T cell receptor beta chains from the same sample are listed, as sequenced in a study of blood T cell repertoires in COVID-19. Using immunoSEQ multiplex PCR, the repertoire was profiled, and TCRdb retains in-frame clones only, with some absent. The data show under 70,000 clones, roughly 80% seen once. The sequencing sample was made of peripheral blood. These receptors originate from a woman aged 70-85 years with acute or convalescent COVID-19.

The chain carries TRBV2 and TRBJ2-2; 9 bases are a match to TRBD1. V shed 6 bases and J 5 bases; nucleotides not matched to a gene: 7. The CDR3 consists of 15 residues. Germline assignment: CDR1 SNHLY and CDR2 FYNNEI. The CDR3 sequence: CASRLDRGSTGELFF. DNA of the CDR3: TGTGCCAGCAGATTGGACAGGGGTTCAACCGGGGAGCTGTTTTTT.

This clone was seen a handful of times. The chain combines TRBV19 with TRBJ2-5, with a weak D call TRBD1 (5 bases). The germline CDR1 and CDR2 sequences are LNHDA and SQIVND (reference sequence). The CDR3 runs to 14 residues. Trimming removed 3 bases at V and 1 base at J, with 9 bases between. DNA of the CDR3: TGTGCCAGTAGTATGCCCGACAGCCAAGAGACCCAGTACTTC. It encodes CASSMPDSQETQYF.

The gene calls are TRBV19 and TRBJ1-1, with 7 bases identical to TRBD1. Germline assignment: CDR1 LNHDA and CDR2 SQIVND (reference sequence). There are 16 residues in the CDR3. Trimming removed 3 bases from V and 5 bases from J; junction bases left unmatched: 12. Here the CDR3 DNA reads TGTGCCAGTAGTATTGTAGGCTGGGGACAGAAGACTGAAGCTTTCTTT. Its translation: CASSIVGWGQKTEAFF.

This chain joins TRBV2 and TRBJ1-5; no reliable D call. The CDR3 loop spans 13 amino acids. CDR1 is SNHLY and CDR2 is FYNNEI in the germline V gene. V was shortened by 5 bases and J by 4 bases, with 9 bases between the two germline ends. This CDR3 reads CASSPERNQPQHF. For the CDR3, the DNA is TGTGCCAGCAGTCCTGAGAGAAATCAGCCCCAGCATTTT.

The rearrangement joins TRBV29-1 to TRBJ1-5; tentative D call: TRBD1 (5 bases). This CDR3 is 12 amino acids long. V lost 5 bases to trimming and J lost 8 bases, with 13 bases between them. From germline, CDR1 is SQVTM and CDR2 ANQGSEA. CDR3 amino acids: CSVRQGREPQHF. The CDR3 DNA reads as TGCAGCGTTCGTCAGGGCAGGGAGCCCCAGCATTTT.

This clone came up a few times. In DNA, the CDR3 is TGTGCCAGCAGCCCTACTGAGGGTTCTAGCTCCTACAATGAGCAGTTCTTC. Amino acid sequence: CASSPTEGSSSYNEQFF. The V call is TRBV7-8, the J call TRBJ2-1, with a tentative D call TRBD2 (5 bases). The germline V and J ends were trimmed by 5 bases and 0 bases, with 17 bases remaining between them. The CDR3 covers 17 residues. Germline-derived CDR1 and CDR2 are SGHVS and FQNEAQ.

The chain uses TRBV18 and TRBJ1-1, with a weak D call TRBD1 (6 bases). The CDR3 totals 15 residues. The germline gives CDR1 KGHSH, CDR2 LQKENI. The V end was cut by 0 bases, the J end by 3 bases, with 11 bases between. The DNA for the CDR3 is TGTGCCAGCTCACCACCGACAGGTCGCGACACTGAAGCTTTCTTT. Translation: CASSPPTGRDTEAFF.

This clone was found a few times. The chain's CDR3 is CASSDWGLKNIQYF. The CDR3 bases are TGCGCCAGCAGTGACTGGGGGCTTAAAAACATTCAGTACTTC. This chain joins TRBV10-2 and TRBJ2-4; weak D call: TRBD1 (6 bases). The CDR3 length is 14 residues. Germline values: CDR1 WSHSY, CDR2 SAAADI. The V gene lost 3 bases and the J gene lost 4 bases, with 10 bases spanning the gap.

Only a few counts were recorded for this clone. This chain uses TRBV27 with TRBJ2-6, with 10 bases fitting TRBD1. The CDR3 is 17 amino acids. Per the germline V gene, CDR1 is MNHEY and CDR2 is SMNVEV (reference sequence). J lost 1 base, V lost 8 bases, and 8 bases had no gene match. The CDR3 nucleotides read TGTGCCAGCGGCCCGGGACAGGGGAAATCTGGGGCCAACGTCCTGACTTTC. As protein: CASGPGQGKSGANVLTF. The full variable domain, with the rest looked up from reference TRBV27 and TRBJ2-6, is EAQVTQNPRYLITVTGKKLTVTCSQNMNHEYMSWYRQDPGLGLRQIYYSMNVEVTDKGDVPEGYKVSRKEKRNFPLILESPSPNQTSLYFCASGPGQGKSGANVLTFGAGSRLTVL.

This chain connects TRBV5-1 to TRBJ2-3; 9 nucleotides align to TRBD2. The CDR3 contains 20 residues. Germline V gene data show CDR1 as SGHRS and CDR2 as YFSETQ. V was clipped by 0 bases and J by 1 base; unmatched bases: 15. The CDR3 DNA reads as TGCGCCAGCAGCTTGGTGATACTAAGCGGGGGGCCCCAGCGCACAGATACGCAGTATTTT. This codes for CASSLVILSGGPQRTDTQYF. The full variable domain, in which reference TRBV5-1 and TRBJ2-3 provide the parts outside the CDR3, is KAGVTQTPRYLIKTRGQQVTLSCSPISGHRSVSWYQQTPGQGLQFLFEYFSETQRNKGNFPGRFSGRQFSNSRSEMNVSTLELGDSALYLCASSLVILSGGPQRTDTQYFGPGTRLTVL.

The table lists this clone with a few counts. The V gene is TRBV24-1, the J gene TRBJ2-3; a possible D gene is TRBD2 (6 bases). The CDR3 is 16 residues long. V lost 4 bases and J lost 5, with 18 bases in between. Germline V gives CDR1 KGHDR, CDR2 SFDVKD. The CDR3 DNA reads TGTGCCACCAGTGACCCCGGGGGAGCCCGGGGAGATACGCAGTATTTT. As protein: CATSDPGGARGDTQYF.

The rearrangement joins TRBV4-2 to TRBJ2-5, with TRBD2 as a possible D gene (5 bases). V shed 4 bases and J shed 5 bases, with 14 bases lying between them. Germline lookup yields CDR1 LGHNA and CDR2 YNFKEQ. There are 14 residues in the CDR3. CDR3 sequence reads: CASSLGLRGETQYF. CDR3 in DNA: TGTGCCAGCAGCCTCGGACTCCGCGGGGAGACCCAGTACTTC.

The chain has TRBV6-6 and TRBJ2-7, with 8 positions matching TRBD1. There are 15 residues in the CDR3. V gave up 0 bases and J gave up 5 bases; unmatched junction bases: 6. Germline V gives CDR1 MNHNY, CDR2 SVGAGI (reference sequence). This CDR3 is CASSYSPRTGHEQYV. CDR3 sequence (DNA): TGTGCCAGCAGTTACTCCCCAAGGACAGGGCACGAGCAGTACGTC.

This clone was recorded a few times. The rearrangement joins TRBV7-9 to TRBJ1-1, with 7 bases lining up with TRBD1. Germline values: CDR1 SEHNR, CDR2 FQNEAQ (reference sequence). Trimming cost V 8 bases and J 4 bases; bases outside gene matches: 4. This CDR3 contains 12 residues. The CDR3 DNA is TGTGCCAGCGAATACAGGGGCACTGAAGCTTTCTTT. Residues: CASEYRGTEAFF.

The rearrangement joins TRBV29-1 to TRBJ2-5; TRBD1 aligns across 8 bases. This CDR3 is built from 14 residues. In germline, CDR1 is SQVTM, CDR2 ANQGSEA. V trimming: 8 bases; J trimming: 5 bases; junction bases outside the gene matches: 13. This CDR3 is CSSSQGALAETQYF. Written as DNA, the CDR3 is TGCAGCTCCTCGCAGGGGGCGCTTGCCGAGACCCAGTACTTC. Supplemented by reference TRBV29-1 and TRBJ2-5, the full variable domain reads SAVISQKPSRDICQRGTSLTIQCQVDSQVTMMFWYRQQPGQSLTLIATANQGSEATYESGFVIDKFPISRPNLTFSTLTVSNMSPEDSSIYLCSSSQGALAETQYFGPGTRLLVL.

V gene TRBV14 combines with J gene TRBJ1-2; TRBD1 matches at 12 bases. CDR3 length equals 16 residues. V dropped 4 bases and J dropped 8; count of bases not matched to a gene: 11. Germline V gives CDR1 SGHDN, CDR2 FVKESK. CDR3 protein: CASSRLGTGGALGYTF. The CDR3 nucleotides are TGTGCCAGCAGCCGTCTGGGGACAGGGGGCGCCTTGGGCTACACCTTC.

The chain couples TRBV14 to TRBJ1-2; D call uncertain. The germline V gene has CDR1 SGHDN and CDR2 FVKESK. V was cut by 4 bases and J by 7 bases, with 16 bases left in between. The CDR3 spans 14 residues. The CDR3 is CASSPHDNPLGYTF. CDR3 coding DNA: TGTGCCAGCAGCCCCCACGACAATCCACTTGGCTACACCTTC.

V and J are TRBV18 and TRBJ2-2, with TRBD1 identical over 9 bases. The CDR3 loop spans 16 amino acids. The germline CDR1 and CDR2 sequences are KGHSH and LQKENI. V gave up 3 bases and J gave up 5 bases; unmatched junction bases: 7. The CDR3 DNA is TGTGCCAGCTCACCGTCGGGACAGGGCCGTACCGGGGAGCTGTTTTTT. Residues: CASSPSGQGRTGELFF.

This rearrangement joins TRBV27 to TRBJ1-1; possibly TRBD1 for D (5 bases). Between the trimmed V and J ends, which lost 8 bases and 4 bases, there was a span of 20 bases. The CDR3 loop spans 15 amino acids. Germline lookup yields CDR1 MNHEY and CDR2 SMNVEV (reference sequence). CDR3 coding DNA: TGTGCCAGCTCTCTTTGGGGGGAACGGGGCACTGAAGCTTTCTTT. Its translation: CASSLWGERGTEAFF.